This record concerns one TCR beta chain sequence. Its antigen is as yet unknown. The entirety of the isolated RNA underwent reverse transcription, so expressed TCRB transcripts were sequenced. Measured with immunoSEQ multiplex PCR; TCRdb has only the in-frame clones, and not every one. The profile shows 300,000 to 350,000 clones, roughly 12% of them singletons. This sample stems from a study of beta chain features in type 1 diabetes. Study-wide points: Type 1 diabetes patients had moderately but significantly shorter TCRB CDR3s in all four CD4+ subsets. Type 1 diabetes patients had fewer VDJ junction insertions and more deletions.

This TCR derives from a woman aged 18-30 years with type 1 diabetes. The source material was naive CD4+ T cells from blood.

The CDR3 nucleotides read TGTGCCAGTAGTATACTCCACGGAGATACGCAGTATTTT. Protein product: CASSILHGDTQYF. The rearrangement links TRBV19 to TRBJ2-3; D gene ambiguous. Germline assignment: CDR1 LNHDA and CDR2 SQIVND (reference sequence). This CDR3 contains 13 residues. The V and J ends lost 2 bases and 5 bases respectively, with 8 bases between them.